This T cell receptor beta chain was identified in a study of T-cell reconstitution after alpha-beta-depleted transplantation in children. This clonotype showed up many times. Germline V CDR1 and CDR2: MNHEY, SMNVEV (reference sequence). There are 15 residues in the CDR3. With 5 bases removed from V and 4 bases from J, the gap between germline ends came to 12 bases. Unique molecular identifiers were incorporated when the TCRbeta library was constructed. TCRdb reprocessed the PCR reads via MiXCR and lists one record per CDR3 protein. The sample contains about 400,000 distinct CDR3 sequences, 13% of which appear only once.

The rearrangement joins TRBV27 to TRBJ2-6; D remains ambiguous. The specimen comprised PBMCs, sampled from the stem cell graft. The clonotype comes from a human donor who donated a stem cell graft to a child with Fanconi anemia. CDR3 sequence reads: CASSPLGLGANVLTF. CDR3 coding DNA: TGTGCCAGCAGTCCGTTGGGGTTGGGGGCCAACGTCCTGACTTTC.